Reported below is one TCR beta chain. The source of the sample is a study of blood T cell repertoires in COVID-19. Study information: The study drew acute and convalescent COVID-19 samples from the United States, Italy and Spain. Nucleic acid was either cDNA or gDNA, and it came from T cells, B-cell-depleted T cells, or PBMCs.

As processed by the authors: From reference gene primer amplification, estimates of nucleated cell counts were derived. The table came from immunoSEQ multiplex PCR; TCRdb's copy has only in-frame clones and leaves some out. The DNA gave D and trimming, while V, J and clone size come from that table. The sample holds about 73,000 clones, 65% to 85% seen once. There are 15 residues in the CDR3. The germline CDR1 and CDR2 sequences are SGHRS and YFSETQ. V lost 0 bases and J lost 6; bases outside the gene matches: 2. The receptor was isolated from an older man with active or convalescent COVID-19. The source material was peripheral blood. The chain couples TRBV5-1 to TRBJ1-4, with TRBD1 identical over 10 bases. The CDR3 here is CASSLVGTGDEKLFF. DNA of the CDR3: TGCGCCAGCAGCTTGGTCGGGACAGGGGATGAAAAACTGTTTTTT.